A single sample is the source of the 23 T cell receptor beta chains below, sequenced in a study of molecular identifiers for immune sequencing clone quantification. TCRdb re-called the PCR reads with MiXCR, one entry per CDR3 protein. The table lists 50,000 to 75,000 distinct CDR3 sequences, about 20% of them singletons. The material sequenced was naive CD8+ T cells from blood, with Jurkat cell RNA spiked in. Subset in this sample: FACS-sorted CD8+CD4-CCR7+CD45RA+ naive T cells. The receptors derive from a human donor in good health. Some libraries in this study had Jurkat cell RNA spiked in.

This clonotype occurred many times. V and J are TRBV5-8 and TRBJ2-3, with D uncertain. Trimming took 1 base from V and 3 from J, leaving 9 bases between them. Looked up from germline, CDR1 is SGHTS and CDR2 is YDEGEE. The CDR3 totals 14 residues. DNA of the CDR3: TGTGCCAGCAGCTTGTATCTACATACAGATACGCAGTATTTT. This gives the protein CASSLYLHTDTQYF.

The CDR3 bases are TGTGCCACCAGTGACAGACAGGGAGGCACTGAAGCTTTCTTT. It encodes CATSDRQGGTEAFF. This chain links TRBV24-1 with TRBJ1-1; 7 nucleotides line up with TRBD1. V dropped 4 bases and J dropped 4; count of bases not matched to a gene: 5. The germline V gene encodes CDR1 KGHDR and CDR2 SFDVKD. The CDR3 loop spans 14 amino acids.

This clonotype was counted only a few times. This may come from a read error, since a much larger clone is one base off. It is likely a read error, because the conserved phenylalanine at the end of the CDR3 is missing. V and J are TRBV7-9 and TRBJ1-5; no reliable D call. The CDR3 totals 12 residues. Between the trimmed V and J ends, which lost 5 bases and 4 bases, there was a span of 6 bases. Germline V lookup: CDR1 SEHNR, CDR2 FQNEAQ (reference sequence). The CDR3 DNA follows: TGTGCCAGCAGCCACCAGAATCAGCCCCAGCATCTT. It specifies CASSHQNQPQHL.

The V and J genes are TRBV27 and TRBJ2-7; D may be TRBD1 (6 bases). Per the germline V gene, CDR1 is MNHEY and CDR2 is SMNVEV (reference sequence). Trimming removed 3 bases at V and 4 bases at J, with 19 bases between. The length of the CDR3 is 16 residues. Here the CDR3 DNA reads TGTGCCAGCAGTTTGGGCCTCCCTCCAGGGGTGTACGAGCAGTACTTC. Its protein product is CASSLGLPPGVYEQYF.

This clonotype was found a few times. V usage is TRBV7-9 and J usage is TRBJ1-3; D unclear. V lost 5 bases, J lost 0 bases, and 14 bases lay in between. The CDR3 extends over 16 amino acids. CDR1 and CDR2 from the germline V gene are SEHNR and FQNEAQ (reference sequence). The CDR3 reads CASSPVDGSSGNTIYF. The CDR3 DNA reads as TGTGCCAGCAGCCCCGTCGACGGGAGCTCTGGAAACACCATATATTTT.

The chain couples TRBV27 to TRBJ2-1; TRBD2 aligns across 10 bases. V dropped 2 bases and J dropped 7; count of bases not matched to a gene: 8. Germline CDR1 MNHEY, CDR2 SMNVEV (reference sequence). The CDR3 contains 16 residues. The CDR3 bases are TGTGCCAGCAGTTTAACCCTAGCGGGAGATTTGAATGAGCAGTTCTTC. As protein: CASSLTLAGDLNEQFF.

Points on this clonotype: A much larger clone lies a single base off, so this may be a read error. This chain uses TRBV7-8 with TRBJ2-5; 9 nucleotides align to TRBD2. CDR3 length: 15 amino acids. CDR1 is SGHVS, CDR2 FQNEAQ, per germline. The junction had 6 bases not matched to a gene; V was cut back by 3 bases and J by 4 bases. The CDR3 nucleotides are TGTGCCAGCAGCTTTCTAGCGGGAATGCTAGAGACCCAGTACTTC. Encoded protein: CASSFLAGMLETQYF.

The chain combines TRBV24-1 with TRBJ2-1; D is ambiguous. CDR1 is KGHDR and CDR2 is SFDVKD in the germline V gene. Trimming pared 6 bases from V and 4 bases from J, leaving 9 bases between. CDR3 length: 13 residues. The CDR3 nucleotides read TGTGCCACCAGTTCCCGGCAGTACAATGAGCAGTTCTTC. Its translation: CATSSRQYNEQFF.

V gene TRBV6-2 or TRBV6-3 combines with J gene TRBJ2-1; possibly TRBD1 or TRBD2 for D (7 bases each). Germline loops: CDR1 MNHEY, CDR2 SVGEGT. Trimming stripped 8 bases from V and 7 bases from J, with 21 bases between. This CDR3 is 15 amino acids long. As DNA, the CDR3 is TGTGCCAGCCAGAGGGGGGGGACAGTACTAAATGAGCAGTTCTTC. Translating it yields CASQRGGTVLNEQFF.

This clonotype has at least ten counts. The chain couples TRBV6-2 or TRBV6-3 to TRBJ2-3, with 7 bases matching TRBD1. The germline CDR1 and CDR2 sequences are MNHEY and SVGEGT. Germline trimming cut 5 bases from V and 4 bases from J; bases unmatched to any gene: 15. The CDR3 sequence is 17 residues long. This CDR3 is CASSLSLPGTVADTQYF. CDR3 bases: TGTGCCAGCAGTCTTAGCCTACCCGGGACAGTCGCAGATACGCAGTATTTT.

Concerning this clonotype: A much larger clonotype is one base distant, so this may be a read error. The chain has TRBV5-3 and TRBJ2-2; TRBD1 is a possible D gene (6 bases). TRBV5-3 is classed as an ORF, of uncertain function. The CDR3 length is 12 residues. The CDR3 reads CASSSGAGELFF. CDR3 DNA: TGTGCCAGCAGCTCAGGGGCCGGGGAGCTGTTTTTT.

This clonotype was counted ten times or more. The rearrangement joins TRBV12-3 or TRBV12-4 to TRBJ1-3; D might be TRBD1 (5 bases). V lost 4 bases and J 4 bases, leaving 14 bases between the germline ends. This CDR3 comprises 15 residues. CDR3 in amino acids: CASSSSFDRGNTIYF. CDR3 nucleotide sequence: TGTGCCAGCAGTTCATCCTTCGACAGAGGAAACACCATATATTTT.

This clonotype was seen ten or more times. This chain uses TRBV7-9 with TRBJ2-3; D uncertain. This CDR3 has 13 amino acids. Germline-derived CDR1 and CDR2 are SEHNR and FQNEAQ (reference sequence). Trimming stripped 5 bases from V and 5 bases from J, with 11 bases between. The CDR3 loop is CASSPLEVDTQYF. Here the CDR3 DNA reads TGTGCCAGCAGCCCGCTAGAGGTAGATACGCAGTATTTT. Filled out from reference TRBV7-9 and TRBJ2-3, the complete variable domain reads DTGVSQNPRHKITKRGQNVTFRCDPISEHNRLYWYRQTLGQGPEFLTYFQNEAQLEKSRLLSDRFSAERPKGSFSTLEIQRTEQGDSAMYLCASSPLEVDTQYFGPGTRLTVL.

About this clonotype itself: This may be a read error, as it is one base from a much larger clone. This sequence joins TRBV29-1 and TRBJ2-2; a possible D gene is TRBD1 (6 bases). Germline loops: CDR1 SQVTM, CDR2 ANQGSEA. This CDR3 comprises 13 residues. V was trimmed by 3 bases and J by 6 bases, leaving 11 bases between them. This CDR3 is CSVDEAGAGELFF. CDR3 bases: TGCAGCGTTGATGAAGCAGGGGCCGGGGAGCTGTTTTTT.

At least ten counts were recorded for this clonotype. The chain combines TRBV19 with TRBJ2-3; the match to TRBD2 covers 9 bases. CDR3 length equals 15 residues. V was clipped by 2 bases and J by 5 bases; unmatched bases: 5. In germline, CDR1 is LNHDA, CDR2 SQIVND (reference sequence). The CDR3 sequence is CASSILAGMVDTQYF. In DNA form, the CDR3 reads TGTGCCAGTAGTATACTAGCGGGAATGGTAGATACGCAGTATTTT.

This clonotype has at least ten counts. The chain is built from TRBV7-9 and TRBJ2-2, with D possibly TRBD1 on 5 matching bases. Trimming left V 0 bases short and J 0 bases short, with 5 bases between. Germline V lookup: CDR1 SEHNR, CDR2 FQNEAQ (reference sequence). This CDR3 is 15 amino acids long. The CDR3 region is CASSLAGANTGELFF. For the CDR3, the DNA is TGTGCCAGCAGCTTAGCAGGGGCGAACACCGGGGAGCTGTTTTTT.

This sequence joins TRBV6-1 and TRBJ2-1; TRBD1 is a possible D gene (5 bases). Between the trimmed V and J ends, which lost 4 bases and 5 bases, there was a span of 12 bases. This CDR3 region has 14 residues. Germline CDR1 reads MNHNS; CDR2 reads SASEGT. The CDR3 reads CASSVQGGHNEQFF. CDR3 DNA sequence: TGTGCCAGCAGTGTGCAGGGCGGCCACAATGAGCAGTTCTTC.

This clonotype has ten or more counts. The genes are TRBV9 and TRBJ2-5; no clear D gene. CDR3 size: 14 residues. The ends were cut back, 0 bases at V and 4 bases at J, with 10 bases in the middle. Looked up from germline, CDR1 is SGDLS and CDR2 is YYNGEE. The CDR3 DNA reads TGTGCCAGCAGCGTAGATTCCGGCGTAGAGACCCAGTACTTC. Encoded protein: CASSVDSGVETQYF.

The sample holds a few counts of this clonotype. A junction boundary mismatches the germline segment, possibly from a read error. V is TRBV6-6 and J is TRBJ2-5, with 9 bases matching TRBD2. The CDR3 contains 16 residues. Germline CDR1 reads MNHNY; CDR2 reads SVGAGI (reference sequence). The DNA of the CDR3 is TGTGCCTGCAGTAAACCACCTAGCGGGACCCAATTAGACCAGTACTTC. It specifies CACSKPPSGTQLDQYF.

This clonotype was detected many times. The gene calls are TRBV5-4 and TRBJ2-7, with a weak D call TRBD2 (6 bases). Germline V gives CDR1 SGHNT, CDR2 YYREEE (reference sequence). This CDR3 comprises 14 residues. V lost 3 bases and J 7 bases, leaving 17 bases between the germline ends. This chain's CDR3 is CASSYTTLGGEQYF. The CDR3 DNA is TGTGCCAGCAGCTACACAACGCTCGGGGGTGAGCAGTACTTC.

On this clonotype: This sequence may be a read error, since a much larger clone differs from it by one base. This chain connects TRBV2 to TRBJ1-4; 8 bases line up with TRBD1. This CDR3 contains 17 residues. The germline V gene has CDR1 SNHLY and CDR2 FYNNEI. The CDR3: CASRAGQAYTHNENLFF. CDR3 in DNA: TGTGCCAGCAGAGCGGGACAGGCTTACACTCATAATGAAAACCTGTTTTTT.

As to this clonotype: A much larger clone differs by one base, so this may be a read error. The chain combines TRBV6-4 with TRBJ2-7; tentative D call: TRBD1 (6 bases). This CDR3 is built from 13 residues. Germline assignment: CDR1 MRHNA and CDR2 SNTAGT. Trimming took 11 bases from V and 2 from J, leaving 16 bases between them. Here the CDR3 DNA reads TGTGCCGGCTGCAGGGGCCCGACCTACGAGCAGTACTTC. This sequence encodes CAGCRGPTYEQYF.

Remarks on this clonotype: One end of the junction varies from germline; a read error may be responsible. This chain uses TRBV7-2 with TRBJ2-7; D unresolved. The germline V gene has CDR1 SGHTA and CDR2 FQGNSA. The CDR3 sequence is 14 residues long. The CDR3, as DNA: TGTGCCAGCAGCTTAGGCAGCTTTGCCTACGAGCAGTGCTTC. This translates into CASSLGSFAYEQCF.